This TCR beta chain comes out of a study of radiotherapy plus CTLA-4 blockade in lung cancer. Study results and caveats: In blood, TCR clones derived from the tumor expanded after radiotherapy plus ipilimumab.

Concerning this clone: Its antigen is as yet unknown.

The CDR3 is made up of 15 amino acids. Germline CDR1 SNHLY, CDR2 FYNNEI. Trimming pared 2 bases from V and 4 bases from J, leaving 14 bases between. Sequenced by immunoSEQ multiplex PCR; TCRdb stores in-frame clones only, minus some. In the table there are some 100,000 clones, 65% to 85% of which are singletons. This receptor was obtained from a human donor with non-small cell lung cancer who had a partial response to radiotherapy plus ipilimumab. Sequencing was performed on peripheral blood, taken from a patient treated with radiotherapy plus ipilimumab. This rearrangement joins TRBV2 to TRBJ2-5; D might be TRBD1 (5 bases). The chain's CDR3 is CASSEKYGHLETQYF. In DNA, the CDR3 is TGTGCCAGCAGTGAAAAATATGGACACTTAGAGACCCAGTACTTC.